These 32 T cell receptor beta chains share one sample of origin, sequenced in a study of T cell responses to AZD1222 COVID-19 vaccine. Sequencing was performed with immunoSEQ multiplex PCR; in TCRdb, only in-frame clones are kept and a portion is missing. The sample gives 150,000 to 160,000 clones, 90% of which show up once; 15% to 20% is in the top ten. Sample: peripheral blood, taken on day 0 of AZD1222 vaccination. The receptors derive from an adult in good health.

CDR3 region: CASSQVDGAAGYTF. CDR3 bases: TGCGCCAGCAGCCAAGTCGACGGGGCAGCTGGCTACACCTTC. The rearrangement joins TRBV4-3 to TRBJ1-2, with a tentative D call TRBD1 (5 bases). The V and J ends lost 1 base and 7 bases respectively, with 13 bases between them. Germline-derived CDR1 and CDR2 are LGHNA and YSLEER. This CDR3 comprises 14 residues.

The J gene is TRBJ1-6, the V gene TRBV3-1 (or the pseudogene TRBV3-2); no clear D gene. The CDR3 is 18 residues long. V gave up 2 bases and J gave up 8 bases, with 22 bases separating them. The germline V gene has CDR1 LGHDT and CDR2 YNNKEL (reference sequence). The DNA for the CDR3 is TGTGCCAGCAGCCAACCCCAGGCCACGAAGTTTTGGTATTCACCCCTCCACTTT. It translates to CASSQPQATKFWYSPLHF.

The chain has TRBV19 and TRBJ1-1; tentative D call: TRBD1 (5 bases). Germline CDR1 reads LNHDA; CDR2 reads SQIVND (reference sequence). CDR3 size: 14 residues. V shed 2 bases and J shed 0 bases, with 7 bases lying between them. CDR3 residues: CASSILGVNTEAFF. CDR3 coding DNA: TGTGCCAGTAGTATATTAGGGGTGAACACTGAAGCTTTCTTT.

The rearrangement joins TRBV6-6 to TRBJ2-1, with D possibly matching TRBD2 (6 bases). Germline V CDR1 and CDR2: MNHNY, SVGAGI (reference sequence). Trimming removed 7 bases at V and 8 bases at J, with 24 bases between. The CDR3 loop spans 16 amino acids. The DNA of the CDR3 is TGTGCCAGCACCTCACTCGTTGGGCTGGGGGGTTATGAGCAGTTCTTC. Encoded protein: CASTSLVGLGGYEQFF.

The J gene is TRBJ2-2, the V gene TRBV11-3, with D possibly being TRBD2 (6 bases). CDR1 SGHNT and CDR2 YENEEA come from the germline V gene. This CDR3 contains 15 residues. V was cut by 2 bases and J by 5 bases, with 12 bases left in between. In DNA form, the CDR3 reads TGTGCCAGCAGCTTACGCCAGGGAGGAACCGGGGAGCTGTTTTTT. Residues: CASSLRQGGTGELFF.

The chain employs TRBV5-1 and TRBJ2-7; 7 positions agree with TRBD1. Germline trimming cut 1 base from V and 4 bases from J; bases unmatched to any gene: 20. CDR1 is SGHRS and CDR2 is YFSETQ in the germline V gene. The length of the CDR3 is 19 residues. CDR3 in amino acids: CASSLQSDSRQGPLYEQYF. The CDR3 DNA sequence: TGCGCCAGCAGCTTGCAGTCAGATAGCCGACAGGGCCCCCTTTACGAGCAGTACTTC. The entire variable domain, with the rest obtained from reference TRBV5-1 and TRBJ2-7, is as follows: KAGVTQTPRYLIKTRGQQVTLSCSPISGHRSVSWYQQTPGQGLQFLFEYFSETQRNKGNFPGRFSGRQFSNSRSEMNVSTLELGDSALYLCASSLQSDSRQGPLYEQYFGPGTRLTVT.

The chain links TRBV4-1 to TRBJ2-7; D is possibly TRBD1 (6 bases). CDR3 length equals 15 residues. Germline-derived CDR1 and CDR2 are MGHRA and YSYEKL. Trimming stripped 3 bases from V and 1 base from J, with 13 bases between. The chain's CDR3 is CASSHSTGPSYEQYF. The CDR3, as DNA: TGCGCCAGCAGCCATAGCACAGGGCCTTCCTACGAGCAGTACTTC.

Turning to this clone: The sample carries other DNA sequences with the same CDR3. The chain has TRBV12-3 or TRBV12-4 and TRBJ1-1, with D perhaps matching TRBD1 (6 bases). Trimming stripped 6 bases from V and 4 bases from J, with 12 bases between. This CDR3 spans 13 amino acids. In DNA, the CDR3 is TGTGCCAGCAGCCTAGGGGGAGGCACTGAAGCTTTCTTT. Translation: CASSLGGGTEAFF.

This chain joins TRBV3-1 (or the pseudogene TRBV3-2) and TRBJ2-2; tentatively, D is TRBD2 (6 bases). V lost 0 bases and J 7 bases, leaving 27 bases between the germline ends. Per germline, CDR1 LGHDT and CDR2 YNNKEL (reference sequence). This CDR3 is 20 amino acids long. CDR3 nucleotides: TGTGCCAGCAGCCAAGAAGACGATCGGGGGACGTCATGGCGTGGCGGGGAGCTGTTTTTT. Translation gives CASSQEDDRGTSWRGGELFF.

The rearrangement joins TRBV6-1 to TRBJ2-5; 12 nucleotides line up with TRBD2. The junction had 0 bases not matched to a gene; V was cut back by 2 bases and J by 2 bases. CDR1 is MNHNS, CDR2 SASEGT, per germline. The CDR3 sequence is 15 residues long. The DNA for the CDR3 is TGTGCCAGCAGTGAACTAGCGGGAGGGCAAGAGACCCAGTACTTC. This translates into CASSELAGGQETQYF.

The chain links TRBV3-1 (or the pseudogene TRBV3-2) to TRBJ1-2; D uncertain. Germline V gene sequence: CDR1 LGHDT, CDR2 YNNKEL (reference sequence). This CDR3 is 11 amino acids long. The V gene lost 1 base and the J gene lost 6 bases, with 3 bases spanning the gap. CDR3 DNA: TGTGCCAGCAGCCAAGGGCATGGCTACACCTTC. It specifies CASSQGHGYTF.

As DNA, the CDR3 is TGCGCCAGCAGCTCGGGACAGTCTAATTCACCCCTCCACTTT. Translated: CASSSGQSNSPLHF. V and J are TRBV5-1 and TRBJ1-6; 7 positions match TRBD1. In germline, CDR1 is SGHRS, CDR2 YFSETQ. The CDR3 loop spans 14 amino acids. V was pared by 3 bases and J by 6 bases, with 3 bases of the junction left unmatched.

The chain employs TRBV5-1 and TRBJ1-3; no clear D. There are 15 residues in the CDR3. The germline gives CDR1 SGHRS, CDR2 YFSETQ. Trimming took off 4 bases at V and 0 bases at J, with 11 bases between the two ends. For the CDR3, the DNA is TGCGCCAGCAGCACACACGAAGGCTCTGGAAACACCATATATTTT. Translation gives CASSTHEGSGNTIYF.

The count of this clone is one. V and J are TRBV5-6 and TRBJ1-2; D not resolved. The CDR3 spans 14 residues. Trimming stripped 4 bases from V and 4 bases from J, with 14 bases between. Germline CDR1 SGHDT, CDR2 YYEEEE. CDR3 nucleotide sequence: TGTGCCAGCAGCCGGCGGGTTAATTTCTATGGCTACACCTTC. Its translation: CASSRRVNFYGYTF.

The genes are TRBV6-6 and TRBJ1-1; D unclear. In germline, CDR1 is MNHNY, CDR2 SVGAGI (reference sequence). This CDR3 is built from 18 residues. Trimming removed 5 bases at V and 0 bases at J, with 22 bases between. The CDR3 sequence is CASSRGPALGGMNTEAFF. In nucleotides, the CDR3 is TGTGCCAGCAGTCGAGGCCCTGCTCTCGGCGGAATGAACACTGAAGCTTTCTTT.

V is TRBV6-5 and J is TRBJ1-3; D is ambiguous. V was pared by 6 bases and J by 0 bases, with 6 bases between. The CDR3 totals 13 residues. CDR1 and CDR2 (germline): MNHEY, SVGAGI. This CDR3 is CASRQPSGNTIYF. The CDR3 nucleotides read TGTGCCAGCAGGCAGCCCTCTGGAAACACCATATATTTT.

The CDR3 DNA sequence: TGTGCCAGCAGCTACGGGACTAGCGGACCAGGAGATACGCAGTATTTT. Encoded protein: CASSYGTSGPGDTQYF. J is TRBJ2-3 and V is TRBV9; 11 bases agree with TRBD2. The length of the CDR3 is 16 residues. V trimming: 4 bases; J trimming: 5 bases; junction bases outside the gene matches: 9. From germline, CDR1 is SGDLS and CDR2 YYNGEE.

This clone was seen just once. The CDR3 bases are TGCGCCAGCAGTCCCCAGAAGCAAACGCAAGAGACCCAGTACTTC. Residues: CASSPQKQTQETQYF. V and J are TRBV10-2 and TRBJ2-5, with D unresolved. The V gene's germline CDR1 is WSHSY and CDR2 SAAADI. The CDR3 covers 15 residues. The V gene lost 5 bases and the J gene lost 2 bases, with 15 bases spanning the gap.

This chain joins TRBV6-5 and TRBJ1-2; 9 positions agree with TRBD1. This CDR3 spans 15 amino acids. The germline V gene has CDR1 MNHEY and CDR2 SVGAGI. J lost 3 bases, V lost 7 bases, and 9 bases had no gene match. The CDR3: CASTGPGQGDYGYTF. The CDR3 DNA reads TGTGCCAGCACCGGGCCGGGACAGGGAGACTATGGCTACACCTTC.

The chain is built from TRBV7-2 and TRBJ1-2, with 7 bases fitting TRBD1. Per germline, CDR1 SGHTA and CDR2 FQGNSA. V shed 0 bases and J 5 bases; nucleotides not matched to a gene: 9. This CDR3 is built from 16 residues. Written as DNA, the CDR3 is TGTGCCAGCAGCTTAGCTCCCCCGACAGGGCGGTATGGCTACACCTTC. Its translation is CASSLAPPTGRYGYTF.

On this clone: Germline and junction disagree at one end, which may indicate a read error. This rearrangement joins TRBV15 to TRBJ2-1; D not resolved. The CDR3 length is 15 residues. Germline V lookup: CDR1 LNHNV, CDR2 YYDKDF (reference sequence). CDR3 residues: CATSRDKGSHNEQFF. The CDR3 DNA reads TGTGCCACCAGCAGAGATAAGGGCTCCCACAATGAGCAGTTCTTC.

The chain combines TRBV27 with TRBJ2-1; tentatively, D is TRBD2 (6 bases). Trimming removed 5 bases from V and 4 bases from J, with 18 bases in between. Germline-derived CDR1 and CDR2 are MNHEY and SMNVEV (reference sequence). The CDR3 runs 16 residues. CDR3 sequence reads: CASSPSAGGVYNEQFF. The CDR3 DNA is TGTGCCAGCAGTCCCTCAGCGGGCGGAGTTTACAATGAGCAGTTCTTC.

Only a few counts were recorded for this clone. The chain combines TRBV7-3 with TRBJ2-7; D is possibly TRBD1 or TRBD2 (5 bases each). The germline gives CDR1 SGHTA, CDR2 FQGTGA. The CDR3 is made up of 13 amino acids. V lost 1 base to trimming and J lost 6 bases, with 10 bases between them. CDR3 bases: TGTGCCAGCAGCTTAATGGGGGATTCCGAGCAGTACTTC. It specifies CASSLMGDSEQYF.

CDR3 DNA sequence: TGTGCCATCGGGGGAGAAGGGCCGGCCAAGCATTTT. Its translation: CAIGGEGPAKHF. The rearrangement joins TRBV24-1 to TRBJ1-5; the D gene is possibly TRBD1 (5 bases). The CDR3 extends over 12 amino acids. The germline CDR1 and CDR2 sequences are KGHDR and SFDVKD. V was cut by 11 bases and J by 14 bases, with 21 bases left in between.

The rearrangement joins TRBV12-3 or TRBV12-4 to TRBJ2-7; tentatively, D is TRBD1 (5 bases). The CDR3 runs to 13 residues. The germline V and J ends were trimmed by 2 bases and 1 base, with 6 bases remaining between them. This CDR3 is CASSLRTSYEQYF. The CDR3 DNA reads TGTGCCAGCAGTTTAAGGACATCCTACGAGCAGTACTTC.

The J gene is TRBJ1-1, the V gene TRBV2, with D perhaps matching TRBD1 (6 bases). Germline V gene lookup returns CDR1 SNHLY and CDR2 FYNNEI. CDR3 length equals 14 residues. Trimming left V 8 bases short and J 4 bases short, with 17 bases between. CDR3 loop: CASRRGQLGTEAFF. The CDR3 DNA reads TGTGCCAGCCGACGAGGACAGTTGGGCACTGAAGCTTTCTTT.

This clone was observed a single time. The J gene is TRBJ2-7, the V gene TRBV5-1; D not certain. The CDR3 consists of 14 residues. Germline V gene data show CDR1 as SGHRS and CDR2 as YFSETQ. V gave up 0 bases and J gave up 0 bases, with 7 bases separating them. This CDR3 reads CASSLGWSSYEQYF. Here the CDR3 DNA reads TGCGCCAGCAGCTTGGGATGGAGCTCCTACGAGCAGTACTTC.

The rearrangement joins TRBV28 to TRBJ1-1; tentatively, D is TRBD1 (6 bases). Germline assignment: CDR1 MDHEN and CDR2 SYDVKM. The V end was cut by 10 bases, the J end by 5 bases, with 11 bases between. The CDR3 is 11 amino acids. CDR3 residues: CATQGWTEAFF. The CDR3 DNA sequence: TGTGCCACACAGGGTTGGACTGAAGCTTTCTTT.

CDR3 protein: CASSSEPRGPQSGYTF. The CDR3 bases are TGCGCCAGCAGCTCGGAACCAAGGGGACCCCAGTCGGGCTACACCTTC. The chain combines TRBV5-1 with TRBJ1-2, with D possibly being TRBD1 (5 bases). V lost 3 bases and J 8 bases, leaving 23 bases between the germline ends. Germline loops: CDR1 SGHRS, CDR2 YFSETQ. The CDR3 length is 16 residues.

The chain joins TRBV7-9 to TRBJ1-1, with unresolved D. The ends were cut back, 5 bases at V and 1 base at J, with 8 bases in the middle. Germline lookup yields CDR1 SEHNR and CDR2 FQNEAQ (reference sequence). This CDR3 has 13 amino acids. Here the CDR3 DNA reads TGTGCCAGCAGCCCCCAAGGGAACACTGAAGCTTTCTTT. Translated: CASSPQGNTEAFF.

The CDR3 DNA reads TGTGCCAGCAGCTTAGCCTGGAGCTCCTACAATGAGCAGTTCTTC. This codes for CASSLAWSSYNEQFF. The chain has TRBV7-2 and TRBJ2-1; D is undetermined. CDR1 SGHTA and CDR2 FQGNSA come from the germline V gene. The V and J ends lost 0 bases and 0 bases respectively, with 6 bases between them. The CDR3 is made up of 15 amino acids.

The chain links TRBV7-9 to TRBJ2-1; 12 nucleotides match TRBD2. This CDR3 contains 17 residues. Germline CDR1 is SEHNR and CDR2 is FQNEAQ (reference sequence). Trimming removed 2 bases from V and 5 bases from J; junction bases left unmatched: 7. As DNA, the CDR3 is TGTGCCAGCAGCTTAAGACCGACTAGCGGGGGTCACAATGAGCAGTTCTTC. It codes for CASSLRPTSGGHNEQFF.